The next 24 T cell receptor beta chains were all read from a single sample in a study of T cells after yellow fever vaccination. TCRdb re-derived calls from the 5' RACE reads in MiXCR, one entry per CDR3 protein. Found here are a few hundred thousand distinct CDR3 sequences, roughly 20% of them singletons; the top ten hold roughly 19%. This sample comprised PBMCs, obtained before the yellow fever booster vaccination. The origin of the receptors is a man in his late teens or twenties who received the YFV17D yellow fever vaccine.

To note about this clonotype: A much larger clone lies a single base off, so this may be a read error. The genes are TRBV20-1 and TRBJ1-5; D gene ambiguous. This CDR3 region has 14 residues. CDR1 DFQATT and CDR2 SNEGSKA come from the germline V gene (reference sequence). V lost 6 bases and J lost 2, with 14 bases in between. The CDR3 bases are TGCAGTGCGAAGTCGGGGATTTGCAATCAGCCCCAGCATTTT. This codes for CSAKSGICNQPQHF.

A few counts support this clonotype. This chain connects TRBV6-2 or TRBV6-3 to TRBJ2-1; 7 bases align to TRBD1. The CDR3 has 13 residues. Germline V lookup: CDR1 MNHEY, CDR2 SVGEGT. V gave up 5 bases and J gave up 10 bases; unmatched junction bases: 8. The CDR3 loop is CASSTTGTREQFF. In DNA form, the CDR3 reads TGTGCCAGCAGTACGACAGGGACGCGAGAGCAGTTCTTC.

The chain uses TRBV5-1 and TRBJ1-2; D is undetermined. The CDR3 length is 13 residues. CDR1 SGHRS and CDR2 YFSETQ come from the germline V gene. The V end was cut by 0 bases, the J end by 6 bases, with 9 bases between. The CDR3 here is CASSLEQSNGYTF. DNA of the CDR3: TGCGCCAGCAGCTTGGAACAGTCCAATGGCTACACCTTC. Full variable domain (rest looked up from reference TRBV5-1 and TRBJ1-2): KAGVTQTPRYLIKTRGQQVTLSCSPISGHRSVSWYQQTPGQGLQFLFEYFSETQRNKGNFPGRFSGRQFSNSRSEMNVSTLELGDSALYLCASSLEQSNGYTFGSGTRLTVV.

The genes are TRBV5-1 and TRBJ2-3; 12 bases are a match to TRBD1. The CDR3 extends over 19 amino acids. V was pared by 6 bases and J by 1 base, with 15 bases of the junction left unmatched. Germline V gene data show CDR1 as SGHRS and CDR2 as YFSETQ. The CDR3 here is CASTSGTGGFQPGTDTQYF. In DNA, the CDR3 is TGCGCCAGCACCTCCGGGACAGGGGGCTTCCAGCCAGGCACAGATACGCAGTATTTT.

A few counts support this clonotype. The chain recombines TRBV11-2 with TRBJ2-7; D uncertain. The CDR3 loop spans 12 amino acids. The germline V gene encodes CDR1 SGHAT and CDR2 FQNNGV. V dropped 5 bases and J dropped 0 bases, with 5 bases sitting between them. The CDR3 region is CASSAYSYEQYF. CDR3 sequence (DNA): TGTGCCAGCAGCGCCTACTCCTACGAGCAGTACTTC.

The sample holds a few counts of this clonotype. The rearrangement joins TRBV7-9 to TRBJ2-1; 10 positions agree with TRBD1. After removal of 5 bases from V and 7 bases from J, the junction contained 11 bases not matched to a gene. Germline V lookup: CDR1 SEHNR, CDR2 FQNEAQ (reference sequence). The CDR3 is 16 amino acids. The CDR3 nucleotides are TGTGCCAGCAGCGTCCTTGGGACAGGGGAGCCAAATGAGCAGTTCTTC. Its protein is CASSVLGTGEPNEQFF.

The rearrangement links TRBV11-1 to TRBJ2-2; D may be TRBD1 or TRBD2 (5 bases each). Germline V gene sequence: CDR1 SGHAT, CDR2 FQDESV (reference sequence). Trimming took off 4 bases at V and 7 bases at J, with 19 bases between the two ends. CDR3 size: 16 residues. The CDR3 region is CASSSDTGTAIGELFF. The CDR3 bases are TGTGCCAGCAGCTCCGACACCGGGACGGCTATCGGGGAGCTGTTTTTT. The full variable domain, its missing parts supplied by reference TRBV11-1 and TRBJ2-2, is EAEVAQSPRYKITEKSQAVAFWCDPISGHATLYWYRQILGQGPELLVQFQDESVVDDSQLPKDRFSAERLKGVDSTLKIQPAELGDSAMYLCASSSDTGTAIGELFFGEGSRLTVL.

This clonotype appeared many times. The J gene is TRBJ2-7, the V gene TRBV4-3, with 7 bases lining up with TRBD2. This CDR3 is 14 amino acids long. Looked up from germline, CDR1 is LGHNA and CDR2 is YSLEER. V lost 1 base and J lost 12; bases outside the gene matches: 12. This CDR3 is CASSQGLGDYVPYF. The CDR3 bases are TGCGCCAGCAGCCAAGGTCTGGGGGACTACGTCCCGTACTTC.

This clonotype showed up just a few times. The chain carries TRBV5-1 and TRBJ2-4; 9 nucleotides align to TRBD2. This CDR3 is 17 amino acids long. The V gene's germline CDR1 is SGHRS and CDR2 YFSETQ. The junction had 8 bases not matched to a gene; V was cut back by 4 bases and J by 0 bases. This CDR3 reads CASSRGAGGLAKNIQYF. Written as DNA, the CDR3 is TGCGCCAGCAGCCGTGGAGCGGGGGGCCTAGCCAAAAACATTCAGTACTTC.

This clonotype appeared a few times. This chain joins TRBV11-2 and TRBJ2-3; D remains ambiguous. This CDR3 is 16 amino acids long. Trimming shortened V by 5 bases and J by 3 bases, and 18 bases separated the two germline ends. Germline-derived CDR1 and CDR2 are SGHAT and FQNNGV. The CDR3 sequence: CASSPRLAGATDTQYF. The CDR3 region has the DNA TGTGCCAGCAGCCCCAGGCTCGCAGGTGCTACAGATACGCAGTATTTT.

This chain connects TRBV30 to TRBJ2-7, with 7 bases fitting TRBD1. The germline V gene encodes CDR1 GTSNPN and CDR2 SVGIG (reference sequence). This CDR3 region has 16 residues. After removal of 5 bases from V and 0 bases from J, the junction contained 13 bases not matched to a gene. The CDR3 coding sequence is TGTGCCTGGGCCGTCACACCGGGACAGTCCTCCTACGAGCAGTACTTC. Residues: CAWAVTPGQSSYEQYF.

This clonotype was counted at least ten times. V gene TRBV15 combines with J gene TRBJ2-7; D perhaps matches TRBD2 (5 bases). The CDR3 is 15 amino acids. Germline V gene data show CDR1 as LNHNV and CDR2 as YYDKDF (reference sequence). Trimming removed 5 bases from V and 4 bases from J, with 18 bases in between. DNA of the CDR3: TGTGCCACCAGCGGCGGGTCTAAATCGGGTTACGAGCAGTACTTC. Protein product: CATSGGSKSGYEQYF.

This clonotype has just a few counts. The genes are TRBV13 and TRBJ2-1; weak D call: TRBD1 (5 bases). The germline gives CDR1 PRHDT, CDR2 FYEKMQ (reference sequence). V was shortened by 2 bases and J by 10 bases, with 15 bases between the two germline ends. The CDR3 loop spans 14 amino acids. The chain's CDR3 is CASSLRAPYREQFF. CDR3 DNA sequence: TGTGCCAGCAGCTTACGAGCCCCGTACAGGGAGCAGTTCTTC.

The chain employs TRBV20-1 and TRBJ2-6, with D possibly TRBD1 on 6 matching bases. The CDR3 covers 15 residues. V lost 3 bases, J lost 1 base, and 10 bases lay in between. The germline CDR1 and CDR2 sequences are DFQATT and SNEGSKA (reference sequence). The CDR3 here is CSARERGSGANVLTF. CDR3 DNA: TGCAGTGCTAGGGAGAGGGGGTCTGGGGCCAACGTCCTGACTTTC.

Ten or more counts support this clonotype. V gene TRBV20-1 combines with J gene TRBJ2-3, with TRBD1 matching over 7 bases. The V segment lost 6 bases and the J segment 5 bases; nucleotides outside the gene matches: 8. CDR1 and CDR2 from the germline V gene are DFQATT and SNEGSKA (reference sequence). The CDR3 is 13 residues long. CDR3: CSALLQGVDTQYF. The CDR3 nucleotides read TGCAGTGCCCTACTCCAGGGGGTAGATACGCAGTATTTT.

This clonotype was seen repeatedly, ten times or more. V gene TRBV7-2 combines with J gene TRBJ2-1; D gene ambiguous. CDR3 length: 11 residues. Between the trimmed V and J ends, which lost 5 bases and 3 bases, there was a span of 2 bases. Germline CDR1 and CDR2: SGHTA and FQGNSA. This chain's CDR3 is CASSIYNEQFF. The CDR3 DNA reads TGTGCCAGCAGCATCTACAATGAGCAGTTCTTC.

Only a few counts were recorded for this clonotype. This chain links TRBV6-5 with TRBJ1-2; TRBD1 matches at 7 bases. Germline CDR1 and CDR2: MNHEY and SVGAGI. Trimming at V came to 6 bases and at J to 5 bases, leaving 6 bases not matched to a gene. The CDR3 consists of 13 residues. The CDR3 bases are TGTGCCAGCAGCCGGAAGACAGGGTATGGCTACACCTTC. It specifies CASSRKTGYGYTF.

V gene TRBV4-2 combines with J gene TRBJ2-2, with 8 nucleotides matching TRBD2. CDR1 is LGHNA and CDR2 is YNFKEQ in the germline V gene. V dropped 4 bases and J dropped 4; count of bases not matched to a gene: 8. The CDR3 spans 16 residues. CDR3 coding DNA: TGTGCCAGCAGCCTCCTTGCGGGGGGTGGCACCGGGGAGCTGTTTTTT. Protein sequence: CASSLLAGGGTGELFF.

This chain connects TRBV25-1 to TRBJ2-2, with D perhaps assigned TRBD1 or TRBD2 (5 bases each). The CDR3 is 16 residues long. Trimming took 4 bases from V and 1 from J, leaving 13 bases between them. Germline V gene sequence: CDR1 MGHDK, CDR2 SYGVNS. The CDR3 reads CASSGTGLRNTGELFF. The CDR3, as DNA: TGTGCCAGCAGTGGAACGGGGCTCCGGAACACCGGGGAGCTGTTTTTT. The variable domain in full, completed from reference TRBV25-1 and TRBJ2-2, reads EADIYQTPRYLVIGTGKKITLECSQTMGHDKMYWYQQDPGMELHLIHYSYGVNSTEKGDLSSESTVSRIRTEHFPLTLESARPSHTSQYLCASSGTGLRNTGELFFGEGSRLTVL.

V and J are TRBV5-1 and TRBJ2-7; 9 bases are shared with TRBD1. The germline gives CDR1 SGHRS, CDR2 YFSETQ. CDR3 length: 16 amino acids. Trimming removed 3 bases from V and 0 bases from J; junction bases left unmatched: 7. The chain's CDR3 is CASSWGQGMTSYEQYF. In nucleotides, the CDR3 is TGCGCCAGCAGCTGGGGACAGGGTATGACCTCCTACGAGCAGTACTTC.

In this sample, this clonotype turned up a few times. This chain links TRBV29-1 with TRBJ2-1; tentative D call: TRBD2 (6 bases). CDR3 size: 14 residues. Germline CDR1 SQVTM, CDR2 ANQGSEA. With 6 bases removed from V and 2 bases from J, the gap between germline ends came to 14 bases. CDR3 region: CSVGGASAYNEQFF. Here the CDR3 DNA reads TGCAGCGTGGGGGGAGCATCCGCCTACAATGAGCAGTTCTTC.

The CDR3 loop reads CASSYNRGLNTEAFF. CDR3 bases: TGCGCCAGCAGTTATAACAGGGGATTGAACACTGAAGCTTTCTTT. V is TRBV5-1 and J is TRBJ1-1, with TRBD1 matching 7 bases. The CDR3 consists of 15 residues. Trimming removed 5 bases from V and 0 bases from J; junction bases left unmatched: 7. Germline V gene data show CDR1 as SGHRS and CDR2 as YFSETQ.

With regard to this clonotype: One junction end disagrees with the germline gene, perhaps due to a read error. The chain combines TRBV7-7 with TRBJ2-5; 7 bases line up with TRBD1. The CDR3 has 14 residues. Germline V gene data show CDR1 as SSHAT and CDR2 as FNYEAQ (reference sequence). The CDR3 nucleotides read TGTGCTAGCAGCCTGACAGGGCCGGTAGAGACCCAGTACTTC. Amino acids: CASSLTGPVETQYF.

This chain links TRBV5-1 with TRBJ1-1; D is possibly TRBD1 (5 bases). Trimming pared 6 bases from V and 7 bases from J, leaving 16 bases between. Per the germline V gene, CDR1 is SGHRS and CDR2 is YFSETQ. CDR3 length: 13 amino acids. The DNA for the CDR3 is TGCGCCAGCACAAAGGCCTCGGGGGGTGAAGCTTTCTTT. The encoded protein is CASTKASGGEAFF.